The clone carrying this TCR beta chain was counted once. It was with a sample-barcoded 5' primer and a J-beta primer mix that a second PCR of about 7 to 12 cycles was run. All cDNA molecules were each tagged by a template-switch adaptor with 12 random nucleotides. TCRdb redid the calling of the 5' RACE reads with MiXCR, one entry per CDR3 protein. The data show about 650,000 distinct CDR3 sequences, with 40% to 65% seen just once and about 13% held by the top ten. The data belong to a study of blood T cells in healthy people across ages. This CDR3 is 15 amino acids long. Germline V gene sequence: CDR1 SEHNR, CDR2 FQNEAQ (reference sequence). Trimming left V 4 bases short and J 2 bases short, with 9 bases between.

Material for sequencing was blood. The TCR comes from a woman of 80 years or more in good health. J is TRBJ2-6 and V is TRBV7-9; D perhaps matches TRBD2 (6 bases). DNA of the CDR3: TGTGCCAGCAGCTCCTGGGGGGCTGGGGCCAACGTCCTGACTTTC. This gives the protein CASSSWGAGANVLTF.